This T cell receptor (beta chain) originates from a study of blood T cell repertoires in COVID-19. Profiled with immunoSEQ multiplex PCR; TCRdb holds only in-frame clones, not every one. This sample carries roughly 150,000 clones, roughly 85% of them seen once, and the ten largest clones take around 18%. Participant ages covered roughly 18 to 89 years across 24 US areas. Symptom resolution, clearance, or two negative PCRs marked the recovered donors of Cohort 3. The CDR3 totals 11 residues. Germline loops: CDR1 KGHDR, CDR2 SFDVKD. V lost 10 bases and J lost 4, with 7 bases in between. This clone was picked up a small number of times. Distinct nucleotide sequences in the sample also encode this CDR3.

Source material: PBMCs or T cells enriched from blood (not recorded which). This chain connects TRBV24-1 to TRBJ2-1, with D tentatively TRBD1 (6 bases). The TCR originated in a man in his sixties who had recovered from COVID-19. The CDR3 spells CATGGYNEQFF. The CDR3 nucleotides read TGTGCCACAGGGGGATACAATGAGCAGTTCTTC.